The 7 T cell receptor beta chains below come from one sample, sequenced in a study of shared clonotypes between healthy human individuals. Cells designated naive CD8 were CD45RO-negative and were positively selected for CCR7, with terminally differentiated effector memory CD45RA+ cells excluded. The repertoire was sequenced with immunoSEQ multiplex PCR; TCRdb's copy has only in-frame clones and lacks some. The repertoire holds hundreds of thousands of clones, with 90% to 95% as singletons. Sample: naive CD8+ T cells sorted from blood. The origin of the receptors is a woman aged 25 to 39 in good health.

CDR3 coding DNA: TGTGCCAGCAGCTTGACAGGGGGTACCAATCAGCCCCAGCATTTT. Translation gives CASSLTGGTNQPQHF. V and J are TRBV7-8 and TRBJ1-5, with 9 bases identical to TRBD1. J gave up 3 bases and V 3 bases, and 3 bases lay outside the gene matches. The germline gives CDR1 SGHVS, CDR2 FQNEAQ. The CDR3 has 15 amino acids.

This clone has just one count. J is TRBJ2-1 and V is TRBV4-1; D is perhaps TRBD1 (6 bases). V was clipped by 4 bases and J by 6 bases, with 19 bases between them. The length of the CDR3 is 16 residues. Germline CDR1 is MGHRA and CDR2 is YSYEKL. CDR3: CASSRGSGALSNEQFF. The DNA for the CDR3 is TGCGCCAGCAGCCGAGGGTCAGGGGCATTGTCCAATGAGCAGTTCTTC.

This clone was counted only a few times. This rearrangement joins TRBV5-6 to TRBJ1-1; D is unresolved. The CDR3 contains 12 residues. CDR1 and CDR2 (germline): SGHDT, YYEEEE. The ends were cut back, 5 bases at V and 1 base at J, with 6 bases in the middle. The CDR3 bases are TGTGCCAGCAGTGTGGGGAACACTGAAGCTTTCTTT. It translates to CASSVGNTEAFF.

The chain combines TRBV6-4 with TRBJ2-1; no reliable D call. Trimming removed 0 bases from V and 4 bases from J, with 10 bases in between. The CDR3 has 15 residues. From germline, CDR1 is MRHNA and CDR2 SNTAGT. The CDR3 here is CASSDSGPIYNEQFF. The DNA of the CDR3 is TGTGCCAGCAGTGACTCGGGCCCTATTTACAATGAGCAGTTCTTC.

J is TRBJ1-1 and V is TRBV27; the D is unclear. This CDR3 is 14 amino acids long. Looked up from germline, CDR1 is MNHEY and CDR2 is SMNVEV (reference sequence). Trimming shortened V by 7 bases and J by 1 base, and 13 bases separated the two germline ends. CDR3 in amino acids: CASIDGGSNTEAFF. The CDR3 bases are TGTGCCAGCATCGACGGTGGGTCGAACACTGAAGCTTTCTTT.

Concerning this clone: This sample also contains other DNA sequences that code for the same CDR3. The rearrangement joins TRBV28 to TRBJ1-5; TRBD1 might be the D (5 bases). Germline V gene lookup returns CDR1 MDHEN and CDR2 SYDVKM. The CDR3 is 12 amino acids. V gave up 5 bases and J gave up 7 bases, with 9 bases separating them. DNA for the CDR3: TGTGCCAGCAGTCTCAGGGACCAGCCCCAGCATTTT. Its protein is CASSLRDQPQHF.

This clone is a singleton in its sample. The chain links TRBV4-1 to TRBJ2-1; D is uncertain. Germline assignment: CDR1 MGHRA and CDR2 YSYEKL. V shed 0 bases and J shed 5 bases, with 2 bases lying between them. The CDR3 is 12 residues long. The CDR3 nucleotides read TGCGCCAGCAGCCAAGAGAACAATGAGCAGTTCTTC. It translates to CASSQENNEQFF.